The clone carrying this T cell receptor beta chain was counted ten times or more. Its antigen is currently unknown. These data originate in a study of CD8 T cells in ankylosing spondylitis. Study-level results: Reports say disease-linked clones showed up significantly more in matched ankylosing spondylitis synovial fluid. Clones linked to disease, bearing a CD8+ phenotype, were relatively rare in peripheral blood. Seemingly distinctive of ankylosing spondylitis blood was a TCR beta motif formed by eight highly homologous variants.

Each CDR3 protein gets one entry after TCRdb re-called the 5' RACE reads with MiXCR. The top ten clones hold around 6.8% of a sample with about 240,000 distinct CDR3 sequences, 8.6% of them seen once. CDR1 is SGHRS and CDR2 is YFSETQ in the germline V gene. This CDR3 is 13 amino acids long. Trimming removed 0 bases at V and 7 bases at J, with 10 bases between. The clonotype was recovered from a male donor with ankylosing spondylitis or in good health (not recorded which). This chain joins TRBV5-1 and TRBJ1-1, with a weak D call TRBD1 (6 bases). The sequencing input was blood, either unsorted or a sorted T cell fraction (not recorded which). CDR3 in DNA: TGCGCCAGCAGCTTGGGTCAGGGGATTGAAGCTTTCTTT. Its translation is CASSLGQGIEAFF.